This T cell receptor (beta chain) derives from a study of response to subunit inactivated influenza vaccine (dated by TCRdb to 2017 to 2018). Describing the broader study: The study used deep quantitative T cell receptor repertoire profiling to track responses to a trivalent subunit inactivated influenza vaccine.

General conclusions and limits of the study: According to the authors, only a limited number of new T cells may be recruited by each seasonal influenza vaccination.

This clonotype was detected many times. It has no known antigen specificity. The input lacks base qualities; no much larger clone sits a single base away. CDR1 and CDR2 (MNHEY, SVGEGT) derive from the germline V gene. Relative to germline, V is missing 6 bases and J is missing 6 bases, with 9 bases of the junction outside any gene match. Counted from cysteine to phenylalanine, this CDR3 has 15 amino acids. Only the CDR3 DNA stays, 45 bases, in frame from base 1. The method was RT-PCR. The data were produced on an Illumina HiSeq 2500. TCRdb handled the public reads itself, with Q25 trimming in fastp and clone calling in MiXCR, and kept productive beta chains. Rows merge per CDR3 protein into single entries with the most common DNA and genes. The table for this sample lists approximately 570,000 distinct CDR3 sequences; about 8% of them were counted only once. The ten largest clonotypes hold 10% to 15% of the sample.

The sequence was collected from a man between 45 and 75 years old who received an inactivated influenza vaccine. Donor details come from another sample of the same person, matched by shared clones. This chain is built from TRBV6-2 or TRBV6-3 and TRBJ2-1, with TRBD2 matching 9 junction bases. The source material was PBMCs from blood, sampled approximately 25 months after vaccination. The base sequence is TGTGCCAGCAGCTCCTCAAGCGGGGGGTCCAATGAGCAGTTCTTC. It codes for CASSSSSGGSNEQFF.